The clone carrying this T cell receptor (beta chain) was seen more than once but under ten times. Its antigen is not known. The authors sorted CD4+ naive, central memory, regulatory and stem cell-like memory cells via CD45RO/CCR7/CD25/CD127/CD95/CD27. The authors reverse transcribed all of the isolated RNA, so sequencing captured expressed TCRB transcripts. The data were produced by immunoSEQ multiplex PCR, yet TCRdb's version contains in-frame clones alone and is incomplete. Of some 350,000 clones listed, roughly 14% are singletons. These data are taken from a study of beta chain features in type 1 diabetes. Study in general: Investigators examined around 98 million sorted cells across all samples.

Study-wide points: Across patients, naive, central memory and Treg TCRB repertoires exhibited apparently greater similarity than was observed across healthy donors. In every one of the four CD4+ subsets, TCRB CDR3s were moderately but significantly shorter in Type 1 diabetes patients.

The germline V gene has CDR1 SGHAT and CDR2 FQNNGV. V was clipped by 4 bases and J by 5 bases; unmatched bases: 8. CDR3 size: 14 residues. The receptor was isolated from a woman aged 18 to 35 with type 1 diabetes. The sample was naive CD4+ T cells from blood. The rearrangement joins TRBV11-2 to TRBJ2-7; TRBD1 aligns across 7 bases. CDR3 region: CASSSPRQGHEQYV. The DNA of the CDR3 is TGTGCCAGCAGCTCCCCCCGACAGGGTCACGAGCAGTACGTC.